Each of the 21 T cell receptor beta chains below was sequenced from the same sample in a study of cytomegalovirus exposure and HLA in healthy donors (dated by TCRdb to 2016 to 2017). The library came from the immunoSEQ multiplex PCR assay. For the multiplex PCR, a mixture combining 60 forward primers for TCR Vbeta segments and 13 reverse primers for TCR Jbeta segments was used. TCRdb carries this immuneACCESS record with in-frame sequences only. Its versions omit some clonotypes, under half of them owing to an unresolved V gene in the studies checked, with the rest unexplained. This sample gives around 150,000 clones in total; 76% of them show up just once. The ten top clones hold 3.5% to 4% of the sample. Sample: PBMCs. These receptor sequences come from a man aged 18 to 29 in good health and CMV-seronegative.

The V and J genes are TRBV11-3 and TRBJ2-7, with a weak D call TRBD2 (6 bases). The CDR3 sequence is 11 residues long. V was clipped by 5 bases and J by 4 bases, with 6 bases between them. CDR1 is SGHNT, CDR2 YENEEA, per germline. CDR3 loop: CASSRGYEQYF. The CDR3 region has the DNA TGTGCCAGCAGCCGGGGGTACGAGCAGTACTTC.

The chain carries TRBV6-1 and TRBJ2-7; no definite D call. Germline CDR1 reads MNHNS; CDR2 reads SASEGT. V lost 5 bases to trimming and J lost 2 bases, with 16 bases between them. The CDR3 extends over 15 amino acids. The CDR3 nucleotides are TGTGCCAGCAGTCAAGAGAAGGAGTTAGCCTACGAGCAGTACTTC. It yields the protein CASSQEKELAYEQYF.

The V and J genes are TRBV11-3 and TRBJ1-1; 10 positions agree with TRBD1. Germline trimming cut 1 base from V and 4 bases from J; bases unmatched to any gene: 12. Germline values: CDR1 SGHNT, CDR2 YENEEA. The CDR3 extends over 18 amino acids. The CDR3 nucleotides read TGTGCCAGCAGCTTAGTGTTGTCGACAGGGGGCTTGGGCACTGAAGCTTTCTTT. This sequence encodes CASSLVLSTGGLGTEAFF. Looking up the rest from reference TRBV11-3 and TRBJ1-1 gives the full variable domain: EAGVVQSPRYKIIEKKQPVAFWCNPISGHNTLYWYLQNLGQGPELLIRYENEEAVDDSQLPKDRFSAERLKGVDSTLKIQPAELGDSAVYLCASSLVLSTGGLGTEAFFGQGTRLTVV.

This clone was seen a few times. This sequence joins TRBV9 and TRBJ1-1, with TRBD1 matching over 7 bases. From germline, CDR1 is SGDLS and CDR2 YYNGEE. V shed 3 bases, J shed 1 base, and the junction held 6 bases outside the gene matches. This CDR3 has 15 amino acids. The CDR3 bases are TGTGCCAGCAGCGCCCATGGACAGGCGAACACTGAAGCTTTCTTT. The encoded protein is CASSAHGQANTEAFF. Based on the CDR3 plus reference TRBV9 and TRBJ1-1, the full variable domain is DSGVTQTPKHLITATGQRVTLRCSPRSGDLSVYWYQQSLDQGLQFLIQYYNGEERAKGNILERFSAQQFPDLHSELNLSSLELGDSALYFCASSAHGQANTEAFFGQGTRLTVV.

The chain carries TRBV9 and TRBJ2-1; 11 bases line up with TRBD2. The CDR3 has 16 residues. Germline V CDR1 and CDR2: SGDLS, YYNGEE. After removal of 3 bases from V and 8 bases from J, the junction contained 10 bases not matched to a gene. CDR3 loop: CASSDSGRAGGDEQFF. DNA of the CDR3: TGTGCCAGCAGCGATAGCGGGAGGGCCGGGGGCGATGAGCAGTTCTTC.

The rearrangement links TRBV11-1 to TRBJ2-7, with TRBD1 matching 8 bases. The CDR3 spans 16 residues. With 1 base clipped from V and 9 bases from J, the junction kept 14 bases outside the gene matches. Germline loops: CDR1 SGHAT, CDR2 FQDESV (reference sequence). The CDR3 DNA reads TGTGCCAGCAGCTTAGAATATGCAGGGGGCGGGGACGGGCAGTACTTC. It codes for CASSLEYAGGGDGQYF.

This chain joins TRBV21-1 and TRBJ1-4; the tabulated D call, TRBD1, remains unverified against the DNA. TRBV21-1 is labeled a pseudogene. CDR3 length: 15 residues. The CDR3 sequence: CASSKRDRRREKLFF. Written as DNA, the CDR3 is TGTGCCAGCAGCAAAAGGGACAGGCGACGGGAAAAACTGTTTTTT.

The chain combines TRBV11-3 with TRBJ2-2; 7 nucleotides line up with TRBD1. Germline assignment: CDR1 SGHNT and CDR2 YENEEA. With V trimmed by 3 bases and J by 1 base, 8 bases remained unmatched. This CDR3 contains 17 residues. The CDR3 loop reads CASSLVAGTVNTGELFF. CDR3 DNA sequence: TGTGCCAGCAGCTTGGTCGCCGGGACAGTGAACACCGGGGAGCTGTTTTTT.

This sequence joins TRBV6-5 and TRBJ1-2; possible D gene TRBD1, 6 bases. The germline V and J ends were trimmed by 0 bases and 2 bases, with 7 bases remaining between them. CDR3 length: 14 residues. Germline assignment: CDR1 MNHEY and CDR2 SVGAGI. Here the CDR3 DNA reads TGTGCCAGCAGTTACTCCAGGGGCAACTATGGCTACACCTTC. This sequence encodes CASSYSRGNYGYTF.

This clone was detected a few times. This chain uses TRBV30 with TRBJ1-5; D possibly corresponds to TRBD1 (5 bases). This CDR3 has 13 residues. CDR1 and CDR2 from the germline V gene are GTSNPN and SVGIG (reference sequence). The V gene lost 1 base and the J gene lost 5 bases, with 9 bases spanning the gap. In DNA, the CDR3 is TGTGCCTGGAGTGCGGGGACTGATCAGCCCCAGCATTTT. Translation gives CAWSAGTDQPQHF.

The CDR3 spells CASSWGTSGNGEQYF. CDR3 coding DNA: TGTGCCAGCAGCTGGGGGACTAGCGGGAACGGGGAGCAGTACTTC. This chain connects TRBV7-8 to TRBJ2-7, with 13 positions matching TRBD2. J was trimmed by 7 bases and V by 4 bases; bases with no gene match: 7. Germline lookup yields CDR1 SGHVS and CDR2 FQNEAQ. This CDR3 has 15 amino acids.

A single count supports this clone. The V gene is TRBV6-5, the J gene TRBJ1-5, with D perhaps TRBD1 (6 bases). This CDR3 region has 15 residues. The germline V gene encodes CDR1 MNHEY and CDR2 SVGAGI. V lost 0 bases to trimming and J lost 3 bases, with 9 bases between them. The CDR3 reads CASSYSGQLNQPQHF. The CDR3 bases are TGTGCCAGCAGTTACTCCGGACAGCTCAATCAGCCCCAGCATTTT.

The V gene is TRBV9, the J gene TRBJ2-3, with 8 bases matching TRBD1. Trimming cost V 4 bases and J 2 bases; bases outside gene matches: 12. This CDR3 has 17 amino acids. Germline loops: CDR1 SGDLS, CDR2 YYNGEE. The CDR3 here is CASSPTTGGSFTDTQYF. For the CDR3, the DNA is TGTGCCAGCAGCCCCACAACAGGGGGATCATTCACAGATACGCAGTATTTT. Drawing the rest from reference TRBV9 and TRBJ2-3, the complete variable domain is DSGVTQTPKHLITATGQRVTLRCSPRSGDLSVYWYQQSLDQGLQFLIQYYNGEERAKGNILERFSAQQFPDLHSELNLSSLELGDSALYFCASSPTTGGSFTDTQYFGPGTRLTVL.

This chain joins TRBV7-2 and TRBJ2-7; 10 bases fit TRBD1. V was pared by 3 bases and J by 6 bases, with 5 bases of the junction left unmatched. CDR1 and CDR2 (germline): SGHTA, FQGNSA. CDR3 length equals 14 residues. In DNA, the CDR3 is TGTGCCAGCAGCTTCCAGGGACAGGGGACCGAGCAGTACTTC. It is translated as CASSFQGQGTEQYF.

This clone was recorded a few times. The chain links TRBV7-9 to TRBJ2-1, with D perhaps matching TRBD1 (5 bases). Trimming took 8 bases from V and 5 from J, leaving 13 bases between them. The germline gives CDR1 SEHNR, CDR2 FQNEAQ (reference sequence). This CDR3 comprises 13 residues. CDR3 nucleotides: TGTGCCAGCCCATCACAGGTGAACAATGAGCAGTTCTTC. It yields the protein CASPSQVNNEQFF.

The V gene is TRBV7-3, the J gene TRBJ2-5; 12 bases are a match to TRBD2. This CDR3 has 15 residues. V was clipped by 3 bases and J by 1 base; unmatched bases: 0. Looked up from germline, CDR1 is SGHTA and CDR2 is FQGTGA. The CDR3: CASSLTSGGQETQYF. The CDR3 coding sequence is TGTGCCAGCAGCTTGACTAGCGGGGGCCAAGAGACCCAGTACTTC. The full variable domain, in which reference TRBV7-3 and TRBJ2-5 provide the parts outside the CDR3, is GAGVSQTPSNKVTEKGKYVELRCDPISGHTALYWYRQSLGQGPEFLIYFQGTGAADDSGLPNDRFFAVRPEGSVSTLKIQRTERGDSAVYLCASSLTSGGQETQYFGPGTRLLVL.

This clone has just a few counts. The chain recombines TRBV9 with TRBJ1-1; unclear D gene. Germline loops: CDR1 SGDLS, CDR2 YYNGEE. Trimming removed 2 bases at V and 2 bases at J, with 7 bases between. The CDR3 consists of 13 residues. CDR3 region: CASSVDFNTEAFF. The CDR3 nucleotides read TGTGCCAGCAGCGTTGACTTTAACACTGAAGCTTTCTTT.

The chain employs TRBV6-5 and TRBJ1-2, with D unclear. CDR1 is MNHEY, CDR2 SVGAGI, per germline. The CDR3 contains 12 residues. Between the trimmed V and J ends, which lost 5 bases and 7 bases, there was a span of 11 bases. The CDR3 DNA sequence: TGTGCCAGCAGTGAAATCTCCGGTGGCTACACCTTC. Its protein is CASSEISGGYTF.

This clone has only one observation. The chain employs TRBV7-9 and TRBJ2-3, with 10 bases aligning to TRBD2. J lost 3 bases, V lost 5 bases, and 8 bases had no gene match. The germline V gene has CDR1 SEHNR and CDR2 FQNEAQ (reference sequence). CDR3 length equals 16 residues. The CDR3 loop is CASSELAGDLTDTQYF. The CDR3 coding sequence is TGTGCCAGCAGCGAGCTAGCGGGAGATCTGACAGATACGCAGTATTTT.

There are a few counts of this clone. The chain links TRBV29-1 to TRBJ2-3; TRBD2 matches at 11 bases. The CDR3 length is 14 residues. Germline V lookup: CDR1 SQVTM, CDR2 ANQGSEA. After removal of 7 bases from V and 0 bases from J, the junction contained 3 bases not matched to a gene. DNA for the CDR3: TGCAGCGAGGGGACTAGCGGAAGCACAGATACGCAGTATTTT. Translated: CSEGTSGSTDTQYF.

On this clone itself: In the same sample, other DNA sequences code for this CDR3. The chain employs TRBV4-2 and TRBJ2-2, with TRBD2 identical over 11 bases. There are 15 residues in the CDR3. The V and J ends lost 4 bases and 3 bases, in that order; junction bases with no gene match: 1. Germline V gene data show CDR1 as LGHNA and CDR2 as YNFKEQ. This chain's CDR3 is CASSPLAGDTGELFF. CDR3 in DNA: TGTGCCAGCAGCCCACTAGCGGGGGACACCGGGGAGCTGTTTTTT.